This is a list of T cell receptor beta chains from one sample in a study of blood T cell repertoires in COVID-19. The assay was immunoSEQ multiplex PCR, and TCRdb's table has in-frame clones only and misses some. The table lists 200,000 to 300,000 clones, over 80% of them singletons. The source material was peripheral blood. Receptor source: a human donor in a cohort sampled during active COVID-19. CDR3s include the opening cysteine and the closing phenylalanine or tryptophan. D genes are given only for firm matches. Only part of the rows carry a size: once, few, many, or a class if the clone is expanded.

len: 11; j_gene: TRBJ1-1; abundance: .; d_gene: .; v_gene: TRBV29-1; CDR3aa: CNDTGSTEAFF; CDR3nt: TGCAACGATACAGGTTCCACTGAAGCTTTCTTT
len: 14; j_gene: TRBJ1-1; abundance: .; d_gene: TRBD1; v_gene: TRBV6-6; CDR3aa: CASSPGTGDTEAFF; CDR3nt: TGTGCCAGCAGCCCCGGGACAGGGGACACTGAAGCTTTCTTT
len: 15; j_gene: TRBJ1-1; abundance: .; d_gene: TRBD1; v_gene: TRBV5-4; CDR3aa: CASSLPWTGGTEAFF; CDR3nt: TGTGCCAGCAGCTTGCCCTGGACAGGGGGCACTGAAGCTTTCTTT
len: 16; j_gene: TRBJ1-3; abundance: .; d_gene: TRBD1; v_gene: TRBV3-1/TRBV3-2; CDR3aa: CASSRRQGSSGNTIYF; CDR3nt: TGTGCCAGCAGCCGCCGACAGGGGAGCTCTGGAAACACCATATATTTT
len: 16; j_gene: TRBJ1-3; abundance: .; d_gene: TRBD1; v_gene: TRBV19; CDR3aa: CASSFWTGKSGNTIYF; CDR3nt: TGTGCCAGTAGTTTCTGGACAGGGAAATCTGGAAACACCATATATTTT
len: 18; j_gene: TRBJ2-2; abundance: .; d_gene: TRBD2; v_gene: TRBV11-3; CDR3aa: CASSSGLAGGSNTGELFF; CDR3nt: TGTGCCAGCAGCTCCGGACTAGCGGGGGGCTCAAACACCGGGGAGCTGTTTTTT
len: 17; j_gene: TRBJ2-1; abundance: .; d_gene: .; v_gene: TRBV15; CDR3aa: CATSRDPLGAADDEQFF; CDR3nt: TGTGCCACCAGCAGAGATCCCTTGGGGGCAGCCGATGATGAGCAGTTCTTC
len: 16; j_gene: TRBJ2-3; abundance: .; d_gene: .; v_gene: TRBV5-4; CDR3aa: CASSLASGSSTDTQYF; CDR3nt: TGTGCCAGCAGCTTGGCCAGCGGTTCTAGCACAGATACGCAGTATTTT
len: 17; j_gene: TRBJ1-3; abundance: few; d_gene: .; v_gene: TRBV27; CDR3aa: CASSKIQGGSSGNTIYF; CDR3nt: TGTGCCAGCAGTAAGATACAGGGAGGGAGCTCTGGAAACACCATATATTTT
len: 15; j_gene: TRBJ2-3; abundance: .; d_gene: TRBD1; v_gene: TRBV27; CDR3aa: CASSFSRTGTDTQYF; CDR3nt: TGTGCCAGCAGTTTTTCTAGGACAGGGACAGATACGCAGTATTTT
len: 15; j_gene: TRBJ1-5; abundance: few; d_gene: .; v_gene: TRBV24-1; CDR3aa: CATSDGTDSNQPQHF; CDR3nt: TGTGCCACCAGTGACGGGACTGATAGCAATCAGCCCCAGCATTTT
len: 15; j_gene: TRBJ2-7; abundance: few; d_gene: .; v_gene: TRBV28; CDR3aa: CASSPFRGRTYEQYF; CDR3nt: TGTGCCAGCAGCCCCTTTCGGGGGAGAACTTACGAGCAGTACTTC
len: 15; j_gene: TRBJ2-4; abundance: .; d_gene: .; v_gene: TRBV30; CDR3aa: CAWSVQGRGRDIQYF; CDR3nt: TGTGCCTGGAGTGTACAAGGCAGGGGTCGAGACATTCAGTACTTC
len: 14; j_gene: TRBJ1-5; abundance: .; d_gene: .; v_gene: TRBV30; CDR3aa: CAWSTQGGNQPQHF; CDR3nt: TGTGCCTGGAGCACACAGGGCGGCAATCAGCCCCAGCATTTT
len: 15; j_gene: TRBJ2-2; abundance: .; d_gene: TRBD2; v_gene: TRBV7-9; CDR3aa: CATPGGTRVAGELFF; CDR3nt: TGTGCCACTCCCGGGGGGACTAGGGTCGCCGGGGAGCTGTTTTTT
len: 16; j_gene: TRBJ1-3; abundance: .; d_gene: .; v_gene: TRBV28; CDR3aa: CASSPGGGLSGNTIYF; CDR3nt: TGTGCCAGCAGTCCCGGGGGGGGGCTCTCTGGAAACACCATATATTTT
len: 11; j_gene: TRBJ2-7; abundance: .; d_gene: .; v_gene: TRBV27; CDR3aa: CASSPGGEQYF; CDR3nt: TGTGCCAGCAGCCCAGGTGGTGAGCAGTACTTC